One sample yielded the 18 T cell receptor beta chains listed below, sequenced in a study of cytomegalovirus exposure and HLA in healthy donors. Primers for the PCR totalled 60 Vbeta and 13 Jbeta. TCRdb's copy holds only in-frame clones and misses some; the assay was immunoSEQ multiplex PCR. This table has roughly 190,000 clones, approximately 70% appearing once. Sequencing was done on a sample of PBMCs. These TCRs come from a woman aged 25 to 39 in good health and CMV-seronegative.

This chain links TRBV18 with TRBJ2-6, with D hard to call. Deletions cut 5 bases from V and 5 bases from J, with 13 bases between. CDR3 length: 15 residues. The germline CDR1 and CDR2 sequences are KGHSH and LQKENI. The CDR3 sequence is CASSGSGLRANVLTF. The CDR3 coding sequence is TGTGCCAGCTCAGGGTCCGGGTTGAGGGCCAACGTCCTGACTTTC.

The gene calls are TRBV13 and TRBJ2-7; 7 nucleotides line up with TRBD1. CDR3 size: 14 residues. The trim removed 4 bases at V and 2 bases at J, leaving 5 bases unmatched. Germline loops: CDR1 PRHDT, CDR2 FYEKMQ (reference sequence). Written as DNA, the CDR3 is TGTGCCAGCAGCTCTAACAGGGGCCCCTACGAGCAGTACTTC. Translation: CASSSNRGPYEQYF.

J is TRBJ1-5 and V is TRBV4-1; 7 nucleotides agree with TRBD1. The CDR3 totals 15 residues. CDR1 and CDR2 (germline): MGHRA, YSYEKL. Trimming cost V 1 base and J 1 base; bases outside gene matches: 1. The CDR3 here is CASSQVTGSNQPQHF. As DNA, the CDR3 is TGCGCCAGCAGCCAAGTGACAGGGAGCAATCAGCCCCAGCATTTT.

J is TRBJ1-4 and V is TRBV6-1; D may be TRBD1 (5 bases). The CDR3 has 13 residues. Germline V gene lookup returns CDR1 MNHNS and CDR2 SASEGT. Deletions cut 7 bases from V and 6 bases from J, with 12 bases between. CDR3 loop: CASNPGLDEKLFF. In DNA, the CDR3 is TGTGCCAGCAACCCAGGGCTAGATGAAAAACTGTTTTTT.

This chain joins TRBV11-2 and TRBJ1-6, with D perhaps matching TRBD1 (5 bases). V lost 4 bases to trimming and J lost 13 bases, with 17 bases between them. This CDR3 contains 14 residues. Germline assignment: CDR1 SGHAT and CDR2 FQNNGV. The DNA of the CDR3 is TGTGCCAGCAGCTCCACGGGGGGAAGGTCGCCCCTCCACTTT. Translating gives CASSSTGGRSPLHF.

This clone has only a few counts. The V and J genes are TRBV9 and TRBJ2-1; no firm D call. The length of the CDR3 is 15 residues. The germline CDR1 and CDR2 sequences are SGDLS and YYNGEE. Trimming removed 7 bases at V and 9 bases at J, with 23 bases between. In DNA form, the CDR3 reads TGTGCCAGCTCCGGAGTCGGATCCCGTCAGAGTGAGCAGTTCTTC. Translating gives CASSGVGSRQSEQFF.

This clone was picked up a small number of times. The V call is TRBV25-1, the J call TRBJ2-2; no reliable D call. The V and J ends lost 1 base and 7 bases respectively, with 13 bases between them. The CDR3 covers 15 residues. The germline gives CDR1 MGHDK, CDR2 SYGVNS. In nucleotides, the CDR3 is TGTGCCAGCAGTGAATCTAACCTTTTGGTCGGGGAGCTGTTTTTT. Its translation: CASSESNLLVGELFF. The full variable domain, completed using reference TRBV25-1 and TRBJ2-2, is EADIYQTPRYLVIGTGKKITLECSQTMGHDKMYWYQQDPGMELHLIHYSYGVNSTEKGDLSSESTVSRIRTEHFPLTLESARPSHTSQYLCASSESNLLVGELFFGEGSRLTVL.

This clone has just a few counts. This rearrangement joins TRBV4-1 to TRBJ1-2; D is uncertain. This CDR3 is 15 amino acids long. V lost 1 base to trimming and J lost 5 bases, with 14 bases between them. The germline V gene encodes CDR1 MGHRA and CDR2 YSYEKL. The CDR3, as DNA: TGCGCCAGCAGCCAAGGCTTAGGGTCGGGATATGGCTACACCTTC. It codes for CASSQGLGSGYGYTF.

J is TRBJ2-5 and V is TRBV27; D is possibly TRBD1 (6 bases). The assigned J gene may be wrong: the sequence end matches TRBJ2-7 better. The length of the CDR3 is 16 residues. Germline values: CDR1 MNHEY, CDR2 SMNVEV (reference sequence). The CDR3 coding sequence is TGTGCCAGCAGTTTATCTGGCAGGGGCCAAACCTACGAGCAGTACTTC. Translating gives CASSLSGRGQTYEQYF.

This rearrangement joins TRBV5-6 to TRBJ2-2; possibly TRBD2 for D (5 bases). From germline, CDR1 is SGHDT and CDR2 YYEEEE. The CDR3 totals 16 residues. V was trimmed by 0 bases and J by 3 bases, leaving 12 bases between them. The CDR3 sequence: CASSLVAGPYTGELFF. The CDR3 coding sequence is TGTGCCAGCAGCTTGGTCGCGGGCCCTTACACCGGGGAGCTGTTTTTT.

CDR3 bases: TGCGCCAGCAGCTTGGCCGGACACATCCAAGAGACCCAGTACTTC. Translating it yields CASSLAGHIQETQYF. V and J are TRBV5-1 and TRBJ2-5; weak D call: TRBD1 (5 bases). The V and J ends lost 0 bases and 1 base respectively, with 10 bases between them. This CDR3 is 15 amino acids long. Germline CDR1 SGHRS, CDR2 YFSETQ. Looking up the rest from reference TRBV5-1 and TRBJ2-5 gives the full variable domain: KAGVTQTPRYLIKTRGQQVTLSCSPISGHRSVSWYQQTPGQGLQFLFEYFSETQRNKGNFPGRFSGRQFSNSRSEMNVSTLELGDSALYLCASSLAGHIQETQYFGPGTRLLVL.

The CDR3 DNA reads TGTGCCAGTAGTACGGACACCCCGGGGGTCAGGGAGCAGTACTTC. Amino acids: CASSTDTPGVREQYF. The genes are TRBV19 and TRBJ2-7, with a tentative D call TRBD2 (6 bases). The CDR3 consists of 15 residues. Trimming pared 4 bases from V and 7 bases from J, leaving 20 bases between. Germline CDR1 reads LNHDA; CDR2 reads SQIVND (reference sequence).

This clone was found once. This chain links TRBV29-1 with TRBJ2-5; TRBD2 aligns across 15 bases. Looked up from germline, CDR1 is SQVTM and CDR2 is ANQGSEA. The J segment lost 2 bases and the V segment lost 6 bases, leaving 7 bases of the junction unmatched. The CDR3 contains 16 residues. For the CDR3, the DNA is TGCAGCGTCGCGGGACTAGCGGGGGGAGGTCAAGAGACCCAGTACTTC. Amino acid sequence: CSVAGLAGGGQETQYF.

The CDR3 DNA reads TGTGCCAGCAGCCCACAGGGGTCCCGCACAGATACGCAGTATTTT. It translates to CASSPQGSRTDTQYF. The V and J genes are TRBV7-9 and TRBJ2-3; 7 nucleotides align to TRBD1. V lost 5 bases and J lost 1; bases outside the gene matches: 6. In germline, CDR1 is SEHNR, CDR2 FQNEAQ (reference sequence). The CDR3 is 15 residues long.

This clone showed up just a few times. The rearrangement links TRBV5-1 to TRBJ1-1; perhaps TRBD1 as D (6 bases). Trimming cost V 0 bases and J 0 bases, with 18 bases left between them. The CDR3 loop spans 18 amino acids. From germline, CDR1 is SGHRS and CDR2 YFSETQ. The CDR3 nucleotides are TGCGCCAGCAGCTTGGGTAGGGGGACATCTTCCATGAACACTGAAGCTTTCTTT. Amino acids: CASSLGRGTSSMNTEAFF.

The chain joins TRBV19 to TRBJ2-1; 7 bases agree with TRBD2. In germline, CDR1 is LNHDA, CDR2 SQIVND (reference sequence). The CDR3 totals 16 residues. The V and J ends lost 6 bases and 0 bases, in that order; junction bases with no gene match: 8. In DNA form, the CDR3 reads TGTGCCAGTAGCCATCCGGGGGGAAGCTCCTACAATGAGCAGTTCTTC. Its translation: CASSHPGGSSYNEQFF.

This CDR3 is CASSFRVNYGYTF. As DNA, the CDR3 is TGTGCCAGCAGTTTCCGGGTGAACTATGGCTACACCTTC. This rearrangement joins TRBV27 to TRBJ1-2; D remains ambiguous. Per germline, CDR1 MNHEY and CDR2 SMNVEV (reference sequence). V was trimmed by 3 bases and J by 2 bases, leaving 7 bases between them. There are 13 residues in the CDR3.

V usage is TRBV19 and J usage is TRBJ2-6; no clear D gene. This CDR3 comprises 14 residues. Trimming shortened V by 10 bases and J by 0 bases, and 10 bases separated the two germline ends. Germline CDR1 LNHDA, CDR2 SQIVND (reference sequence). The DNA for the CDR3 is TGTGCCACCTGTCCCTACTCTGGGGCCAACGTCCTGACTTTC. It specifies CATCPYSGANVLTF.